One and the same sample provided the 4 T cell receptor beta chains below, sequenced in a study of T cell responses to AZD1222 COVID-19 vaccine. The method was immunoSEQ multiplex PCR; TCRdb's version includes in-frame clones alone and lacks a portion of them. The sample has about 120,000 clones, roughly 88% seen once; the top ten hold under 7%. The specimen comprised peripheral blood, sampled on day 0 of AZD1222 vaccination. The receptors come from an adult in good health.

The chain couples TRBV3-1 (or the pseudogene TRBV3-2) to TRBJ1-1, with D possibly matching TRBD1 (5 bases). V was trimmed by 2 bases and J by 1 base, leaving 11 bases between them. In germline, CDR1 is LGHDT, CDR2 YNNKEL (reference sequence). The CDR3 loop spans 15 amino acids. The CDR3 region has the DNA TGTGCCAGCAGCCAAAACAGTGGGGGGAACACTGAAGCTTTCTTT. Residues: CASSQNSGGNTEAFF.

The J gene is TRBJ2-7, the V gene TRBV5-1, with 8 bases lining up with TRBD1. CDR1 and CDR2 from the germline V gene are SGHRS and YFSETQ. The junction had 10 bases not matched to a gene; V was cut back by 1 base and J by 7 bases. There are 15 residues in the CDR3. CDR3: CASSLQGAYAEEQYF. The CDR3 coding sequence is TGCGCCAGCAGCTTGCAGGGGGCCTACGCAGAAGAGCAGTACTTC.

The rearrangement uses TRBV27 and TRBJ1-1, with TRBD1 matching over 8 bases. V lost 6 bases to trimming and J lost 1 base; unmatched junction nucleotides: 4. Germline V gives CDR1 MNHEY, CDR2 SMNVEV (reference sequence). CDR3 length equals 14 residues. CDR3 protein: CASSPGTGNTEAFF. CDR3 in DNA: TGTGCCAGCAGCCCCGGGACAGGGAACACTGAAGCTTTCTTT.

This clone was observed a few times. The chain carries TRBV15 and TRBJ2-3; the D is unclear. Trimming left V 3 bases short and J 2 bases short, with 18 bases between. Germline CDR1 is LNHNV and CDR2 is YYDKDF (reference sequence). The CDR3 is 17 residues long. The CDR3 spells CATSRDLRSRSTDTQYF. The CDR3 coding sequence is TGTGCCACCAGCAGGGATCTCCGTTCGAGATCCACAGATACGCAGTATTTT.